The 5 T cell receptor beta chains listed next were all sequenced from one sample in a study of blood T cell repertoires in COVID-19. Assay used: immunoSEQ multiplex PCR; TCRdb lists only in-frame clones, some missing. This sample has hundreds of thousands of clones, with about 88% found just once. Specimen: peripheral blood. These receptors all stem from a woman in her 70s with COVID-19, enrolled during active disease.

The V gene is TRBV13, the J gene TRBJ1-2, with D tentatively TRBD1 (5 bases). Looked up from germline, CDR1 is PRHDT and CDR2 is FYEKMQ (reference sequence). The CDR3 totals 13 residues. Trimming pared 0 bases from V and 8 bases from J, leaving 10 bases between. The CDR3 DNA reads TGTGCCAGCAGCTTAGGGAAGGACAAGGGCTACACCTTC. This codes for CASSLGKDKGYTF. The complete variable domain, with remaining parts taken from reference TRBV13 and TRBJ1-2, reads AAGVIQSPRHLIKEKRETATLKCYPIPRHDTVYWYQQGPGQDPQFLISFYEKMQSDKGSIPDRFSAQQFSDYHSELNMSSLELGDSALYFCASSLGKDKGYTFGSGTRLTVV.

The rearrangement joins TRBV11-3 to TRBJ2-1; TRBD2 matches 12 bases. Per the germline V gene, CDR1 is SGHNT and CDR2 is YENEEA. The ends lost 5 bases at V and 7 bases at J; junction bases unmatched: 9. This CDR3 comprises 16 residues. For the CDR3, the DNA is TGTGCCAGCAGCGCCCTAGCGGGGGGGGCAGGGAATGAGCAGTTCTTC. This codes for CASSALAGGAGNEQFF. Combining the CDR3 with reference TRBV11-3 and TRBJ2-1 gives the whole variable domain EAGVVQSPRYKIIEKKQPVAFWCNPISGHNTLYWYLQNLGQGPELLIRYENEEAVDDSQLPKDRFSAERLKGVDSTLKIQPAELGDSAVYLCASSALAGGAGNEQFFGPGTRLTVL.

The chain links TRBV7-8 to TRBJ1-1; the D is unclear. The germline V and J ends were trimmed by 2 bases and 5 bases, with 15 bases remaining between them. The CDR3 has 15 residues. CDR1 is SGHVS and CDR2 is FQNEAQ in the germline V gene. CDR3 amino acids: CASSLSSFLETEAFF. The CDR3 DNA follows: TGTGCCAGCAGCTTAAGTTCTTTCTTGGAGACTGAAGCTTTCTTT. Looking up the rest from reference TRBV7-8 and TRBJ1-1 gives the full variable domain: GAGVSQSPRYKVAKRGQDVALRCDPISGHVSLFWYQQALGQGPEFLTYFQNEAQLDKSGLPSDRFFAERPEGSVSTLKIQRTQQEDSAVYLCASSLSSFLETEAFFGQGTRLTVV.

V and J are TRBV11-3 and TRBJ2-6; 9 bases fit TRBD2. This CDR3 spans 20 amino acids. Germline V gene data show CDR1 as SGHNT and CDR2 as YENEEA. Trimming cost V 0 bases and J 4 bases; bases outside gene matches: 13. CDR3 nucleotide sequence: TGTGCCAGCAGCTTAGAATGCGGGGGGGCCTTAAGGCCCGGGGCCAACGTCCTGACTTTC. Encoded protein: CASSLECGGALRPGANVLTF.

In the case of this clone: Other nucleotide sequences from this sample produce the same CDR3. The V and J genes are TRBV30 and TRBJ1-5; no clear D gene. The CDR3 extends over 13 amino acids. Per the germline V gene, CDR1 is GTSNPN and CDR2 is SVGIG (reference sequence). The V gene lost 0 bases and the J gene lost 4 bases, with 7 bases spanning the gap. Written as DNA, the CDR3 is TGTGCCTGGAGTGTACGGGTGAATCAGCCCCAGCATTTT. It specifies CAWSVRVNQPQHF.